The T cell receptor beta chain under discussion was sequenced for a study of cytomegalovirus exposure and HLA in healthy donors. Donors in the study were healthy people who gave bone marrow. Amplification used 60 Vbeta primers and 13 Jbeta primers. Study processing details: A later analysis tallied 80 million or so unique TCR beta chains, around 10 million of them shared. Only in-frame clones appear in the TCRdb table, and some are missing; sequencing was by immunoSEQ multiplex PCR. V and J calls and clone size follow that table, whereas D and trimming were derived from the DNA. There are 100,000 to 150,000 clones in the sample; 80% occur only once, and 1% lies in the top ten. Trimming at V came to 4 bases and at J to 4 bases, leaving 9 bases not matched to a gene. CDR3 length: 17 residues. From germline, CDR1 is SGHRS and CDR2 YFSETQ. Study results and limitations: Versus the approximately 700-donor mean, an Asian-associated ancestry cluster reportedly showed fewer N-insertions in a later analysis. Segments of the TCR beta V type were, in most cases, productive about 87% or about 30% of the time in an earlier analysis.

As to this clone: Its matching antigen is unknown.

The specimen was PBMCs. The origin of this receptor is a man between 40 and 49 years old in good health and CMV-seronegative. The chain uses TRBV5-1 and TRBJ2-1, with 12 bases fitting TRBD2. The CDR3 loop reads CASSPPRLAGGYNEQFF. The CDR3 nucleotides read TGCGCCAGCAGCCCCCCCCGGCTAGCGGGGGGGTACAATGAGCAGTTCTTC. Variable domain in full (rest from reference TRBV5-1 and TRBJ2-1): KAGVTQTPRYLIKTRGQQVTLSCSPISGHRSVSWYQQTPGQGLQFLFEYFSETQRNKGNFPGRFSGRQFSNSRSEMNVSTLELGDSALYLCASSPPRLAGGYNEQFFGPGTRLTVL.